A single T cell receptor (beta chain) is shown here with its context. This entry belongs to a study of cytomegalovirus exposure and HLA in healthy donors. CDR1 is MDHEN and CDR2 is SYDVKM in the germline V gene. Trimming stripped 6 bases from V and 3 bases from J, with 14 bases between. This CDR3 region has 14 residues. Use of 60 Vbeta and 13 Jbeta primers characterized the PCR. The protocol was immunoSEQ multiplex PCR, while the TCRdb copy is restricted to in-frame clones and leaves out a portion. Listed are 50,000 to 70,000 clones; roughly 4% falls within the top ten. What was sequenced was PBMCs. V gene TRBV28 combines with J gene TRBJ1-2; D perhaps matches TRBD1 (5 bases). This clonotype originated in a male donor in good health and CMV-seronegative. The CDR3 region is CASSSDSNYYGYTF. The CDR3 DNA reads TGTGCCAGCAGCTCCGACAGTAACTACTATGGCTACACCTTC.